This T cell receptor (beta chain) was identified in a study of Ad26.COV2.S vaccination and SARS-CoV-2 variants. Looking at the study overall: Sample donor was a member of the COV1001 Ad26.COV2.S trial arm.

Notes on this clone: What it binds is unknown.

Data came from immunoSEQ multiplex PCR; TCRdb stores just in-frame clones and leaves some out. Found here are approximately 350,000 clones, roughly 80% of them singletons; the top ten hold almost 7.5%. CDR3 size: 11 residues. Trimming pared 5 bases from V and 9 bases from J, leaving 10 bases between. From germline, CDR1 is SNHLY and CDR2 FYNNEI. Broader study findings: People given the vaccine had a wider spike-specific TCR breadth than placebo recipients did. Whether participants received vaccine or placebo, their non-spike TCR breadth was similar.

Documented treatment: some 20 received Ad26.COV2.S at low or high dose, single or two shots; about 5 received placebo; per-sample allocation not given. Collection of samples fell on day 63 after the first vaccine or placebo injection. In Boston, an adult donor aged 18-55 years took part. The TCR comes from a person aged 18 to 59 who received the Ad26.COV2.S COVID-19 vaccine or a placebo. The sequencing used peripheral blood, collected in a trial of Ad26.COV2.S vaccine versus placebo. The genes are TRBV2 and TRBJ1-1; D may be TRBD1 (5 bases). The CDR3 DNA follows: TGTGCCAGCAGTAGCGGGGCACAAGCTTTCTTT. Its translation: CASSSGAQAFF.